These 17 T cell receptor beta chains originate from one sample sequenced in a study of blood T cell repertoires in COVID-19. Assay: immunoSEQ multiplex PCR; the TCRdb copy retains only in-frame clones and omits some. This sample yields around 94,000 clones, of which 84% are seen a single time; about a tenth belongs to the top ten. The specimen was peripheral blood. These receptors came from a man in his forties with active or convalescent COVID-19.

V and J are TRBV29-1 and TRBJ2-3, with 8 bases that match TRBD2. The CDR3 is made up of 14 amino acids. After removal of 6 bases from V and 2 bases from J, the junction contained 7 bases not matched to a gene. From germline, CDR1 is SQVTM and CDR2 ANQGSEA. CDR3 coding DNA: TGCAGCGTGAACCGGGGGGGGGCCACAGATACGCAGTATTTT. Protein sequence: CSVNRGGATDTQYF.

This chain uses TRBV2 with TRBJ1-2; 7 nucleotides match TRBD1. This CDR3 is 15 amino acids long. From germline, CDR1 is SNHLY and CDR2 FYNNEI. The V and J ends lost 6 bases and 5 bases, in that order; junction bases with no gene match: 12. The CDR3 is CASRQKATGRYGYTF. The CDR3 region has the DNA TGTGCCAGCAGACAAAAGGCGACAGGGAGATATGGCTACACCTTC.

CDR3 sequence: CASSSPGGGPTNEKLFF. Here the CDR3 DNA reads TGTGCCAGCAGCTCACCGGGCGGGGGGCCCACTAATGAAAAACTGTTTTTT. This chain links TRBV5-5 with TRBJ1-4; weak D call: TRBD1 (6 bases). The CDR3 covers 17 residues. Germline V gene sequence: CDR1 SGHKS, CDR2 YYEKEE (reference sequence). V was shortened by 3 bases and J by 2 bases, with 17 bases between the two germline ends.

Only a few counts were recorded for this clone. The chain recombines TRBV4-2 with TRBJ2-3; 10 bases fit TRBD1. J lost 3 bases, V lost 3 bases, and 3 bases had no gene match. CDR1 is LGHNA, CDR2 YNFKEQ, per germline. This CDR3 is built from 15 residues. This chain's CDR3 is CASSQPGQGTDTQYF. The CDR3 DNA follows: TGTGCCAGCAGCCAGCCGGGACAGGGGACAGATACGCAGTATTTT.

The gene calls are TRBV28 and TRBJ1-6; 7 bases map to TRBD1. Germline values: CDR1 MDHEN, CDR2 SYDVKM. The CDR3 is 18 amino acids. V shed 3 bases, J shed 0 bases, and the junction held 8 bases outside the gene matches. DNA of the CDR3: TGTGCCAGCAGTTTGGGTGCCAGGGGGTCCTCCTATAATTCACCCCTCCACTTT. Residues: CASSLGARGSSYNSPLHF.

The chain carries TRBV3-1 (or the pseudogene TRBV3-2) and TRBJ2-3, with 7 nucleotides matching TRBD2. The V and J ends lost 3 bases and 3 bases, in that order; junction bases with no gene match: 0. This CDR3 comprises 13 residues. Germline V gene lookup returns CDR1 LGHDT and CDR2 YNNKEL (reference sequence). CDR3 coding DNA: TGTGCCAGCAGCCACGGGGGGACAGATACGCAGTATTTT. This gives the protein CASSHGGTDTQYF.

J is TRBJ1-2 and V is TRBV6-5; the D gene is possibly TRBD1 (6 bases). Germline CDR1 reads MNHEY; CDR2 reads SVGAGI. V gave up 2 bases and J gave up 13 bases, with 11 bases separating them. This CDR3 is 11 amino acids long. CDR3 DNA sequence: TGTGCCAGCAGTTACGCAGGGGAAAGCACCTTC. Its translation: CASSYAGESTF.

The chain employs TRBV11-3 and TRBJ2-7, with a weak D call TRBD1 (6 bases). The germline CDR1 and CDR2 sequences are SGHNT and YENEEA. The CDR3 totals 17 residues. V shed 0 bases and J shed 1 base, with 16 bases lying between them. This CDR3 reads CASSLDHDRRLSYEQYF. The CDR3, as DNA: TGTGCCAGCAGCTTAGATCACGACAGGAGGTTATCCTACGAGCAGTACTTC.

V usage is TRBV4-3 and J usage is TRBJ1-4; TRBD1 is a possible D gene (6 bases). Germline values: CDR1 LGHNA, CDR2 YSLEER. The V end lost 1 base, the J end lost 5 bases, and 17 bases lay between the germline ends. The length of the CDR3 is 17 residues. In DNA form, the CDR3 reads TGCGCCAGCAGCCAAGCGGCTTTCGGAGACAGGAATGAAAAACTGTTTTTT. Translating gives CASSQAAFGDRNEKLFF.

This clone has only a few counts. This chain joins TRBV7-3 and TRBJ2-6, with D perhaps TRBD1 (5 bases). V was pared by 5 bases and J by 3 bases, with 11 bases between. The germline V gene encodes CDR1 SGHTA and CDR2 FQGTGA. There are 15 residues in the CDR3. The CDR3: CASSVQVNGANVLTF. The CDR3 DNA sequence: TGTGCCAGCAGCGTACAGGTCAATGGGGCCAACGTCCTGACTTTC.

This sequence joins TRBV27 and TRBJ2-3, with D tentatively TRBD2 (6 bases). Germline CDR1 reads MNHEY; CDR2 reads SMNVEV (reference sequence). Trimming removed 3 bases at V and 2 bases at J, with 15 bases between. The CDR3 is made up of 16 amino acids. CDR3 nucleotides: TGTGCCAGCAGTTTGTCGGCGGGGCGAGACACAGATACGCAGTATTTT. Protein: CASSLSAGRDTDTQYF.

This clone was detected only once. The CDR3 nucleotides are TGTGCCAGCACCGAAGCGGGGGGGCCCGCAGATACGCAGTATTTT. Encoded protein: CASTEAGGPADTQYF. This rearrangement joins TRBV2 to TRBJ2-3; 10 nucleotides agree with TRBD2. The CDR3 loop spans 15 amino acids. The germline V gene has CDR1 SNHLY and CDR2 FYNNEI. J was trimmed by 4 bases and V by 7 bases; bases with no gene match: 8.

CDR3 DNA sequence: TGTGCCAGCAGCTCGGGGACAGTCGGCACAGATACGCAGTATTTT. Its translation is CASSSGTVGTDTQYF. The V and J genes are TRBV7-9 and TRBJ2-3, with 7 positions matching TRBD1. Germline V CDR1 and CDR2: SEHNR, FQNEAQ (reference sequence). The CDR3 is 15 amino acids. V trimming: 4 bases; J trimming: 1 base; junction bases outside the gene matches: 5.

The chain recombines TRBV7-9 with TRBJ2-3; D unclear. CDR1 is SEHNR and CDR2 is FQNEAQ in the germline V gene (reference sequence). V dropped 6 bases and J dropped 0 bases, with 7 bases sitting between them. The CDR3 runs to 13 residues. CDR3 bases: TGTGCCAGCAGGTTGACTAGCACAGATACGCAGTATTTT. This encodes CASRLTSTDTQYF.

V usage is TRBV7-2 and J usage is TRBJ1-4; 7 bases are a match to TRBD1. The junction had 3 bases not matched to a gene; V was cut back by 0 bases and J by 5 bases. Per germline, CDR1 SGHTA and CDR2 FQGNSA. This CDR3 has 15 residues. The DNA for the CDR3 is TGTGCCAGCAGCTTAGCAAGGGGGCAGAATGAAAAACTGTTTTTT. This encodes CASSLARGQNEKLFF.

The chain uses TRBV12-5 and TRBJ2-5, with D tentatively TRBD2 (5 bases). The ends were cut back, 4 bases at V and 4 bases at J, with 7 bases in the middle. The CDR3 contains 12 residues. CDR1 and CDR2 (germline): LGHNT, FRNRAP. The CDR3 region is CASGSSTETQYF. The CDR3 DNA reads TGTGCTAGTGGTTCTAGCACAGAGACCCAGTACTTC.

The V gene is TRBV7-9, the J gene TRBJ1-6, with D perhaps TRBD1 (6 bases). V shed 2 bases and J shed 6 bases, with 14 bases lying between them. CDR3 length: 16 amino acids. CDR1 is SEHNR, CDR2 FQNEAQ, per germline (reference sequence). As DNA, the CDR3 is TGTGCCAGCAGCTTACTATCAGGGGCGGGTAATTCACCCCTCCACTTT. This gives the protein CASSLLSGAGNSPLHF.